Listed below are T cell receptor beta chains from one sample, sequenced in a study of cytomegalovirus exposure and HLA in healthy donors. TCRdb keeps only in-frame clones here, not all; method: immunoSEQ multiplex PCR. The sample lists about 180,000 clones; 65% to 85% were seen once. Sequencing was carried out using PBMCs. The receptors come from a girl aged 5 to 17 in good health and CMV-seropositive. Each CDR3 is given with its conserved first and last residue. Fields, in order: J gene, CDR3 length, clone size, D gene, V gene, CDR3 DNA, CDR3 protein. The D gene is left open where the match is weak. Some rows mark clone size as missing; the rest say once, few, many or name a class of expanded clone.

TRBJ2-3 19 NA TRBD2 TRBV4-2 TGTGCCAGCAGCCATGGGGGGCCACGATCCGGGAGGGCCCCAGATACGCAGTATTTT CASSHGGPRSGRAPDTQYF
TRBJ2-7 16 few TRBD2 TRBV4-2 TGTGCCAGCAGCCAAGATCAGGCTAGCGGGAGAAACGAGCAGTACTTC CASSQDQASGRNEQYF
TRBJ2-7 16 NA TRBD1 TRBV7-3 TGTGCCAGCAGCCCAAGGGGGCCGGAATCCACCTACGAGCAGTACTTC CASSPRGPESTYEQYF
TRBJ2-2 16 NA TRBD2 TRBV2 TGTGCCAGCAGCCGCTTTAGCGGGTTAAGCACCGGGGAGCTGTTTTTT CASSRFSGLSTGELFF
TRBJ2-3 15 NA TRBD2 TRBV19 TGTGCCAGTAGTACGACTAGCGGGTTCACAGATACGCAGTATTTT CASSTTSGFTDTQYF
TRBJ2-7 14 few NA TRBV13 TGTGCCAGCAGTACACGGGAGATTTACCACGAGCAGTACTTC CASSTREIYHEQYF
TRBJ2-1 14 few TRBD2 TRBV7-9 TGTGCCAGCAGCCACCTACCACCAAGACTAGCGCAGTTCTTC CASSHLPPRLAQFF
TRBJ2-7 16 NA TRBD1 TRBV18 TGTGCCAGCTCACCACCGTCCGGACAGGGCTCCTACGAGCAGTACTTC CASSPPSGQGSYEQYF
TRBJ2-1 16 NA TRBD2 TRBV5-4 TGTGCCAGCAGCTTGGTTGTAACTAGCGGTGACAATGAGCAGTTCTTC CASSLVVTSGDNEQFF
TRBJ1-5 16 NA NA TRBV12-2 TGTGCAAGTCGCTTATCTGGGGCCCCTAGCAATCAGCCCCAGCATTTT CASRLSGAPSNQPQHF
TRBJ2-2 13 NA NA TRBV30 TGTGCCTGGAGTCGGAGGGACACCGGGGAGCTGTTTTTT CAWSRRDTGELFF
TRBJ2-7 14 few TRBD1 TRBV27 TGTGCCAGCAGTTTAAGTGGACAGGCCTACGAGCAGTACTTC CASSLSGQAYEQYF
TRBJ1-1 13 NA NA TRBV6-5 TGTGCCAGCAGGCCGGGCGGGGGCACTGAAGCTTTCTTT CASRPGGGTEAFF
TRBJ2-3 12 NA NA TRBV5-1 TGCGCCAGCAGCTTTACAGGGCATACGCAGTATTTT CASSFTGHTQYF
TRBJ1-1 15 once TRBD1 TRBV10-2 TGCGCCAGCAGCTTGAATGACAGGGGGGTCACTGAAGCTTTCTTT CASSLNDRGVTEAFF
TRBJ2-3 16 NA TRBD2 TRBV11-2 TGTGCCAGCAGCTCAGGGTTTCGGGAGGGAACAGATACGCAGTATTTT CASSSGFREGTDTQYF
TRBJ2-3 14 NA TRBD2 TRBV4-1 TGCGCCAGCAGCCACCGCGGGGGGGGAGATACGCAGTATTTT CASSHRGGGDTQYF
TRBJ2-2 14 NA TRBD2 TRBV5-1 TGCGCCAGCAGTATTAGCGGGAGGCCCGGGGAGCTGTTTTTT CASSISGRPGELFF
TRBJ2-7 13 NA NA TRBV18 TGTGCCAGCTCACTTGTTAGATACGACGAGCAGTACTTC CASSLVRYDEQYF
TRBJ1-2 12 NA NA TRBV7-8 TGTGCCAGCAGCCCCGACAGCTATGGCTACACCTTC CASSPDSYGYTF
TRBJ2-6 16 few NA TRBV5-4 TGTGCCAGCAGCTTGGCTGGGCTGTCTGGGGCCAACGTCCTGACTTTC CASSLAGLSGANVLTF
TRBJ2-3 17 NA TRBD2 TRBV4-2 TGTGCCAGCAGCCAAGATACGGGAGGGCCCCCCACAGATACGCAGTATTTT CASSQDTGGPPTDTQYF
TRBJ1-5 16 NA NA TRBV28 TGTGCCAGCAGTTTAATAGACAGCTATAGCAATCAGCCCCAGCATTTT CASSLIDSYSNQPQHF
TRBJ2-7 15 NA NA TRBV15 TGTGCCACCAGCAGAGATCGTAGCGGAGGCTACGAGCAGTACTTC CATSRDRSGGYEQYF
TRBJ2-5 13 NA TRBD1 TRBV7-9 TGTGCCAGCGAGACAGGGACGAGAGAGACCCAGTACTTC CASETGTRETQYF
TRBJ2-1 15 NA TRBD2 TRBV10-1 TGCGCCAGCGGCGAATCTAGCGGGAGGGGGGATGAGCAGTTCTTC CASGESSGRGDEQFF
TRBJ2-5 18 NA TRBD2 TRBV4-2 TGTGCCAGCAGCCAAGGAGAGGGTAGCGGGAGGGCCATGGAGACCCAGTACTTC CASSQGEGSGRAMETQYF
TRBJ2-2 17 NA TRBD1 TRBV15 TGTGCCACCAGCAGAGACTATGGACAGGGGGCTACCGGGGAGCTGTTTTTT CATSRDYGQGATGELFF
TRBJ1-2 17 few TRBD1 TRBV5-4 TGTGCCAGCACAGTGGGCCCCCGACAGGGTACTAACTATGGCTACACCTTC CASTVGPRQGTNYGYTF
TRBJ2-7 14 few NA TRBV13 TGTGCCAGCAGCTTAAGTGGACTCCTGGGCGAGCAGTACTTC CASSLSGLLGEQYF
TRBJ1-1 16 NA NA TRBV9 TGTGCCAGCAGCGTAGGGCGCAGGCCCCGTTACACTGAAGCTTTCTTT CASSVGRRPRYTEAFF
TRBJ1-4 16 few NA TRBV14 TGTGCCAGCAGTCCCCCTGAAGGGAGGGCTAATGAAAAACTGTTTTTT CASSPPEGRANEKLFF
TRBJ1-2 13 NA TRBD1 TRBV29-1 TGCAGCGTTGAAACAGGGGGCGCGAATGGCTACACCTTC CSVETGGANGYTF
TRBJ2-7 14 NA NA TRBV4-1 TGCGCCAGCAGCCCTAACAGGGCCGCCTACGAGCAGTACTTC CASSPNRAAYEQYF
TRBJ2-7 16 once NA TRBV30 TGTGCCTGGAGCCCTCGCCCCGGTTACTACCCCTACGAGCAGTACTTC CAWSPRPGYYPYEQYF
TRBJ2-5 15 few NA TRBV7-2 TGTGCCAGCAGCTTAGCCATTTCGGTCCAAGAGACCCAGTACTTC CASSLAISVQETQYF
TRBJ1-1 13 NA NA TRBV4-3 TGCGCCAGCAGCCAAGATCCCCCCACCGGAGCTTTCTTT CASSQDPPTGAFF
TRBJ2-5 15 NA TRBD2 TRBV10-3 TGTGCCACCGCCAGCTACGCGGGAGGGCCGCAGACCCAGTACTTC CATASYAGGPQTQYF
TRBJ2-1 12 NA TRBD2 TRBV5-1 TGCGCCAGCGAGCGGGATCGGGGTGAGCAGTTCTTC CASERDRGEQFF
TRBJ2-3 12 NA NA TRBV18 TGTGCCAGCTCGCGACTAGCAGATACGCAGTATTTT CASSRLADTQYF
TRBJ1-1 13 NA NA TRBV7-9 TGTGCCAGCAGCCCCGATGGCGGCACTGAAGCTTTCTTT CASSPDGGTEAFF
TRBJ2-6 16 NA NA TRBV10-2 TGCGCCAGCAGTGAGTCGGTCATAGCTGGGGCCAACGTCCTGACTTTC CASSESVIAGANVLTF
TRBJ2-7 13 few NA TRBV6-5 TGTGCCAGCAGGAAGTGGGACTCCGAAAATCAGTACTTC CASRKWDSENQYF
TRBJ2-7 14 NA TRBD1 TRBV5-4 TGTGCCAGCAGTATTCCGGGACAGAGCTACGAGCAGTACTTC CASSIPGQSYEQYF
TRBJ1-2 13 NA NA TRBV7-9 TGTGCCAGCAGCTTAGCTAATAACTATGGCTACACCTTC CASSLANNYGYTF